This passage covers 17 T cell receptor beta chains from one sample sequenced in a study of blood T cells in healthy people across ages. For the second PCR, which ran for roughly 6 to 11 cycles, a sample-barcoded 5' primer and a J-beta primer mix were used. TCRdb fed the 5' RACE reads into MiXCR, producing one record per CDR3 protein. Of some 1.6 million distinct CDR3 sequences in the sample, about 31% are singletons; the top ten hold 11%. Sequencing was carried out using blood. These receptors were obtained from a woman in her 30s in good health.

This clonotype has a count of ten or more. This chain uses TRBV7-3 with TRBJ1-2; 9 bases align to TRBD1. The CDR3 extends over 15 amino acids. The junction had 5 bases not matched to a gene; V was cut back by 1 base and J by 5 bases. Germline V gives CDR1 SGHTA, CDR2 FQGTGA. For the CDR3, the DNA is TGTGCCAGCAGCTTAAGTACCGGGACAGGGTATGGCTACACCTTC. As protein: CASSLSTGTGYGYTF.

The V and J genes are TRBV2 and TRBJ2-5, with D perhaps being TRBD1 or TRBD2 (7 bases each). Trimming removed 6 bases at V and 6 bases at J, with 17 bases between. The length of the CDR3 is 14 residues. The germline CDR1 and CDR2 sequences are SNHLY and FYNNEI. For the CDR3, the DNA is TGTGCCAGCAGGGGGAGACAGGGAGGGCAGACCCAGTACTTC. Its protein is CASRGRQGGQTQYF.

The chain employs TRBV11-2 and TRBJ2-7; TRBD2 matches at 12 bases. J gave up 7 bases and V 4 bases, and 11 bases lay outside the gene matches. Germline V lookup: CDR1 SGHAT, CDR2 FQNNGV. The CDR3 has 16 amino acids. The CDR3 DNA is TGTGCCAGCAGCTCCCAGACTAGCGGGAGTCTCTATGAGCAGTACTTC. Protein product: CASSSQTSGSLYEQYF.

This clonotype was observed a handful of times. This may come from a read error, since a much larger clone is one base off. CDR3 sequence (DNA): TGTGCCAGCAGTCCCGGGGGACCGAGGCACAAGCAGTACTTC. The encoded protein is CASSPGGPRHKQYF. This chain uses TRBV27 with TRBJ2-5; D might be TRBD2 (6 bases). The CDR3 is 14 amino acids. Germline values: CDR1 MNHEY, CDR2 SMNVEV (reference sequence). Trimming removed 5 bases at V and 11 bases at J, with 21 bases between.

The chain is built from TRBV6-1 and TRBJ1-6; a weak D match, TRBD1 (5 bases). Germline CDR1 and CDR2: MNHNS and SASEGT. This CDR3 is 16 amino acids long. V gave up 7 bases and J gave up 0 bases, with 13 bases separating them. CDR3 in DNA: TGTGCCAGCACAACCAGACAGAGCTCCTATAATTCACCCCTCCACTTT. Protein: CASTTRQSSYNSPLHF.

This clonotype was observed a handful of times. The rearrangement uses TRBV24-1 and TRBJ2-1; weak D call: TRBD2 (5 bases). V gave up 5 bases and J gave up 5 bases, with 9 bases separating them. Germline CDR1 is KGHDR and CDR2 is SFDVKD. The length of the CDR3 is 13 residues. CDR3 DNA sequence: TGTGCCACCAGTGGCGGGCTGGACAATGAGCAGTTCTTC. As protein: CATSGGLDNEQFF.

This clonotype appeared a single time. This rearrangement joins TRBV7-3 to TRBJ2-2, with 7 bases identical to TRBD2. This CDR3 region has 17 residues. CDR1 is SGHTA and CDR2 is FQGTGA in the germline V gene. J lost 5 bases, V lost 0 bases, and 9 bases had no gene match. This CDR3 reads CASSLTGTRGDTGELFF. The CDR3 DNA follows: TGTGCCAGCAGCTTAACCGGGACCCGGGGGGATACCGGGGAGCTGTTTTTT.

This clonotype was seen more than once but under ten times. This chain links TRBV21-1 with TRBJ2-5; the table's D call, TRBD1, has no DNA check behind it. TRBV21-1 is an annotated pseudogene. The CDR3 is 15 amino acids. CDR3 sequence (DNA): TGTGCCAGCAGCCGGAGGGGGGGGATCCCGAAGACCCAGTACTTC. It encodes CASSRRGGIPKTQYF.

The genes are TRBV20-1 and TRBJ2-3; no definite D call. V lost 1 base, J lost 0 bases, and 17 bases lay in between. Germline CDR1 is DFQATT and CDR2 is SNEGSKA (reference sequence). CDR3 size: 17 residues. CDR3: CSARGAEVEPSTDTQYF. The CDR3 DNA sequence: TGCAGTGCTAGAGGGGCTGAAGTCGAACCGAGCACAGATACGCAGTATTTT.

J is TRBJ2-3 and V is TRBV27; D remains ambiguous. Trimming shortened V by 8 bases and J by 0 bases, and 12 bases separated the two germline ends. The CDR3 runs to 14 residues. CDR1 and CDR2 from the germline V gene are MNHEY and SMNVEV (reference sequence). The CDR3 DNA follows: TGTGCCAGCGCCCCAGTTATCAGCACAGATACGCAGTATTTT. Its translation: CASAPVISTDTQYF.

The V call is TRBV28, the J call TRBJ2-3; D gene uncertain. The CDR3 sequence is 14 residues long. Trimming took 5 bases from V and 4 from J, leaving 13 bases between them. Germline V gives CDR1 MDHEN, CDR2 SYDVKM. The CDR3 coding sequence is TGTGCCAGCAGTCTCCGGGCCGGACCAGATACGCAGTATTTT. It yields the protein CASSLRAGPDTQYF.

There are a few counts of this clonotype. CDR3 DNA: TGTGCCAGCAGCCCTGTTGGGCAGGTCAATTCACCCCTCCACTTT. Translated, it gives CASSPVGQVNSPLHF. This chain uses TRBV7-9 with TRBJ1-6; no clear D. There are 15 residues in the CDR3. The V and J ends lost 5 bases and 7 bases respectively, with 15 bases between them. Germline V CDR1 and CDR2: SEHNR, FQNEAQ (reference sequence).

This chain links TRBV7-9 with TRBJ2-1; 10 bases are a match to TRBD2. Germline CDR1 and CDR2: SEHNR and FQNEAQ (reference sequence). The CDR3 contains 14 residues. Germline trimming cut 7 bases from V and 6 bases from J; bases unmatched to any gene: 6. The CDR3: CASKAGGPTNEQFF. The CDR3 region has the DNA TGTGCCAGCAAAGCGGGAGGGCCAACCAATGAGCAGTTCTTC.

V is TRBV5-1 and J is TRBJ2-7; D is ambiguous. The V gene's germline CDR1 is SGHRS and CDR2 YFSETQ. The CDR3 runs 16 residues. The V end was cut by 0 bases, the J end by 3 bases, with 16 bases between. The CDR3 DNA reads TGCGCCAGCAGCTTGGCACCCCCAGATTCGATCTACGAGCAGTACTTC. As protein: CASSLAPPDSIYEQYF.

The rearrangement links TRBV9 to TRBJ2-1; D is ambiguous. The germline CDR1 and CDR2 sequences are SGDLS and YYNGEE. V was pared by 7 bases and J by 12 bases, with 17 bases between. The CDR3 runs 12 residues. CDR3 sequence: CASGDTGSGQFF. The CDR3 coding sequence is TGTGCCAGCGGAGACACGGGTTCGGGGCAGTTCTTC.

A few counts support this clonotype. The V gene is TRBV6-5, the J gene TRBJ2-7; tentatively, D is TRBD1 (5 bases). Trimming left V 8 bases short and J 2 bases short, with 13 bases between. Germline values: CDR1 MNHEY, CDR2 SVGAGI. The CDR3 spans 13 residues. This chain's CDR3 is CASGYQGTYEQYF. The CDR3 DNA sequence: TGTGCCAGCGGATACCAGGGAACCTACGAGCAGTACTTC.

The chain has TRBV20-1 and TRBJ1-5; 10 nucleotides align to TRBD1. The CDR3 consists of 14 residues. Trimming took 0 bases from V and 7 from J; bases not matched to a gene: 3. The germline gives CDR1 DFQATT, CDR2 SNEGSKA (reference sequence). The CDR3 reads CSAREGTGAQPQHF. CDR3 bases: TGCAGTGCTAGAGAGGGGACAGGGGCCCAGCCCCAGCATTTT.